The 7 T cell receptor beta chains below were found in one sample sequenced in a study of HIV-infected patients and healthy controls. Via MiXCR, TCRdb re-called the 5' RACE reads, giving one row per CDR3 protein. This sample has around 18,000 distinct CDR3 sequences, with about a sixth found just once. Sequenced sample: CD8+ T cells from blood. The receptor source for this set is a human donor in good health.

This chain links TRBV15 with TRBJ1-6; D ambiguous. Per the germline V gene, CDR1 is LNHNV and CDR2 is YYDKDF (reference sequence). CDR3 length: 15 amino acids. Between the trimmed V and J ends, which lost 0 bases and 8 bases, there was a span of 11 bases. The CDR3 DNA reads TGTGCCACCAGCAGAGAGTCCGTCGGCGATTCACCCCTCCACTTT. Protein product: CATSRESVGDSPLHF.

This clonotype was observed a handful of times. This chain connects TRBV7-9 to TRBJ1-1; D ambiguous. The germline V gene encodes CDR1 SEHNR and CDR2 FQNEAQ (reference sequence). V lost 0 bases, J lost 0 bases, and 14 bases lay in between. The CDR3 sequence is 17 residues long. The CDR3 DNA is TGTGCCAGCAGCTTAGCTTTGTCTGCAGAGATGAACACTGAAGCTTTCTTT. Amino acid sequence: CASSLALSAEMNTEAFF.

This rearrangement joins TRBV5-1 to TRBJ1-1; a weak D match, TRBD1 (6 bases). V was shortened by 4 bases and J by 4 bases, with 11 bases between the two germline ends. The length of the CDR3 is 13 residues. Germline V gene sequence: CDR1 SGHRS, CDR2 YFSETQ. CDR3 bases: TGCGCCAGCAGCGTACAGGGCCCCACTGAAGCTTTCTTT. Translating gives CASSVQGPTEAFF.

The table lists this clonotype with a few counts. The chain's CDR3 is CASSRSTGGVETQYF. CDR3 coding DNA: TGTGCCAGCAGTCGATCTACAGGGGGCGTAGAGACCCAGTACTTC. The gene calls are TRBV11-3 and TRBJ2-5, with 9 nucleotides matching TRBD1. V shed 6 bases and J 4 bases; nucleotides not matched to a gene: 9. The CDR3 runs to 15 residues. Per germline, CDR1 SGHNT and CDR2 YENEEA.

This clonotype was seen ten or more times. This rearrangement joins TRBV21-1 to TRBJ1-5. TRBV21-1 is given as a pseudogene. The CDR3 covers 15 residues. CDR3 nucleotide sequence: TGTGCCAGCAGCAAAGCGATCAGAAACAATCAGCCCCAGCATTTT. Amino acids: CASSKAIRNNQPQHF.

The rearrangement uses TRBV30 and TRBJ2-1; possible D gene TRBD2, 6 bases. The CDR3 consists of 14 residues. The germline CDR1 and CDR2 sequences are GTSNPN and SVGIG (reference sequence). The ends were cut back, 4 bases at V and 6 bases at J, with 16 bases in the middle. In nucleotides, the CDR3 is TGTGCCTGGATGGTTCTGGGACTTTTCAATGAGCAGTTCTTC. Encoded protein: CAWMVLGLFNEQFF.

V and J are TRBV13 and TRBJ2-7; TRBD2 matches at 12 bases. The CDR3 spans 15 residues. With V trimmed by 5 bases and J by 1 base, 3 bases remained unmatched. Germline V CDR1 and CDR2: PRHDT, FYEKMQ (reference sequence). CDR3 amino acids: CASSQTSGRSYEQYF. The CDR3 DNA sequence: TGTGCCAGCAGCCAAACTAGCGGGAGGTCCTACGAGCAGTACTTC.